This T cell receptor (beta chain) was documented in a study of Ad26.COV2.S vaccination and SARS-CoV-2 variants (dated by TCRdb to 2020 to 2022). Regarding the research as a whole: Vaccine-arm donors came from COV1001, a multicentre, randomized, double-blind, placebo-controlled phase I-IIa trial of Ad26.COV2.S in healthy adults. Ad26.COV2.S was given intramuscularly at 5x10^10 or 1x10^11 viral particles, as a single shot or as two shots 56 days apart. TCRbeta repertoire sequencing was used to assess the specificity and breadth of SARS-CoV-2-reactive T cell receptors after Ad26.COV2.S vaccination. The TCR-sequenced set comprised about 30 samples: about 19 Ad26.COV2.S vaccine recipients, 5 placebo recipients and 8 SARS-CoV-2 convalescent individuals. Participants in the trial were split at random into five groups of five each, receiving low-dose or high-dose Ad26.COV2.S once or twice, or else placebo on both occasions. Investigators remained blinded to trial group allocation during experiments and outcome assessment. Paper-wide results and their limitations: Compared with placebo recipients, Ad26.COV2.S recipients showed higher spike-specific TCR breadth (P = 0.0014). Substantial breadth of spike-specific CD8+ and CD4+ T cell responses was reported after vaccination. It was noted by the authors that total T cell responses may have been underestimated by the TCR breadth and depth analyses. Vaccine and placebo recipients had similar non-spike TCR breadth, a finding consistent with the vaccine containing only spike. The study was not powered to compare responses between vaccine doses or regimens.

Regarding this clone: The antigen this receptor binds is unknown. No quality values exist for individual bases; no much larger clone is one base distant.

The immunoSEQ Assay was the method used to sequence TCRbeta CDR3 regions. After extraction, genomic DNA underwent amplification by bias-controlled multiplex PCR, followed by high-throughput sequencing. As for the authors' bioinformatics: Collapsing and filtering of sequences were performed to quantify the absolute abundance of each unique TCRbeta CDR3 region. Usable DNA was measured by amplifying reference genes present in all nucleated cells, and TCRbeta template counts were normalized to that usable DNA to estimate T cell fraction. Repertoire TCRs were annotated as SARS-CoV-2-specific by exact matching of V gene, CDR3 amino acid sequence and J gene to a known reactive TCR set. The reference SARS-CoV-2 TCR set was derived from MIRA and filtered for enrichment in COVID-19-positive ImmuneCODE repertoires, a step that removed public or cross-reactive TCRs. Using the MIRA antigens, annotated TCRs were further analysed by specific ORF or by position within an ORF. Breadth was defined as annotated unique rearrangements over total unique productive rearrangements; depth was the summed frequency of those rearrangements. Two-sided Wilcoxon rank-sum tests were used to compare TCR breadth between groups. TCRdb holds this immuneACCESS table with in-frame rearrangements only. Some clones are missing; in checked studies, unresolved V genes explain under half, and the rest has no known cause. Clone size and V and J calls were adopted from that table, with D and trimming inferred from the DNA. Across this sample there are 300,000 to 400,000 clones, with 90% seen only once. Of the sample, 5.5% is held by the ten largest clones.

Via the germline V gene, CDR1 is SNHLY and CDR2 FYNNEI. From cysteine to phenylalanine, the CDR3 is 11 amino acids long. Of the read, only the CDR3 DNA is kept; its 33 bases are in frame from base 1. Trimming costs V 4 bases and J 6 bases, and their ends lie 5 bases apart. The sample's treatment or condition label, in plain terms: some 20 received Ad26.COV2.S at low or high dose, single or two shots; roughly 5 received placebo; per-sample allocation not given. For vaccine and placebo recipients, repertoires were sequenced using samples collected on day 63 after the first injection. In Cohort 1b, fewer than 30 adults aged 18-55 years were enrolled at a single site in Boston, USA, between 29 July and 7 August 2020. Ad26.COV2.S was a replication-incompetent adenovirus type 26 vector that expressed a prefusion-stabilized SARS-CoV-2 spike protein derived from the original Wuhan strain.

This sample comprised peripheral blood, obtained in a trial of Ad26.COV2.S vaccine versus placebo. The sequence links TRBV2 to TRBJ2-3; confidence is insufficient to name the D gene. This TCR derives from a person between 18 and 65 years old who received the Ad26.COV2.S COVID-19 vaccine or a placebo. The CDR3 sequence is CASSASDTQYF. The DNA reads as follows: TGTGCCAGCAGTGCGTCGGATACGCAGTATTTT.